These 17 T cell receptor beta chains came from one sample sequenced in a study of regulatory T cells in long-lasting Graves disease. Assembly of TCR beta libraries relied on iRepertoire HTBI primers together with Arm-PCR of CDR3 regions. A single record per CDR3 protein comes from TCRdb applying MiXCR to the multiplex PCR reads. The sample holds under 450,000 distinct CDR3 sequences, around 15% seen once. Time point meaning: newly diagnosed GD, antithyroid drugs for less than 3 months. Extracted RNA from PBMCs served as the source of the TCR library. This sample also belongs to another study, concerning T cells in Graves' hyperthyroidism and ophthalmopathy.

The sample consisted of peripheral blood mononuclear cells (PBMCs), taken at new diagnosis, from a patient treated with antithyroid drugs. These receptors came from a woman aged 18-30 years with Graves disease.

This chain uses TRBV19 with TRBJ2-4; 8 nucleotides line up with TRBD1. CDR1 is LNHDA, CDR2 SQIVND, per germline (reference sequence). The J segment lost 6 bases and the V segment lost 7 bases, leaving 8 bases of the junction unmatched. The CDR3 runs to 14 residues. The CDR3, as DNA: TGTGCCAGTAATAAGGACAGGGCGAGAAACATTCAGTACTTC. This gives the protein CASNKDRARNIQYF.

This clonotype is a singleton in its sample. The chain is built from TRBV5-5 and TRBJ1-1; 7 positions agree with TRBD1. CDR1 and CDR2 from the germline V gene are SGHKS and YYEKEE (reference sequence). After removal of 4 bases from V and 8 bases from J, the junction contained 5 bases not matched to a gene. The CDR3 has 12 residues. CDR3 sequence reads: CASSPGQTEAFF. In DNA, the CDR3 is TGTGCCAGCAGCCCGGGACAGACAGAAGCTTTCTTT. The full variable domain, in which reference TRBV5-5 and TRBJ1-1 provide the parts outside the CDR3, is DAGVTQSPTHLIKTRGQQVTLRCSPISGHKSVSWYQQVLGQGPQFIFQYYEKEERGRGNFPDRFSARQFPNYSSELNVNALLLGDSALYLCASSPGQTEAFFGQGTRLTVV.

This clonotype was seen ten or more times. V usage is TRBV12-3 or TRBV12-4 and J usage is TRBJ1-1; perhaps TRBD1 as D (6 bases). The ends were cut back, 7 bases at V and 2 bases at J, with 14 bases in the middle. This CDR3 is 14 amino acids long. The CDR3 bases are TGTGCCAGCACCCCGGGGGCAAGAAACACTGAAGCTTTCTTT. Amino acids: CASTPGARNTEAFF.

This clonotype has a count of ten or more. V gene TRBV6-1 combines with J gene TRBJ1-1; perhaps TRBD1 as D (6 bases). Trimming removed 3 bases at V and 0 bases at J, with 11 bases between. There are 15 residues in the CDR3. Germline V gene data show CDR1 as MNHNS and CDR2 as SASEGT. The CDR3 DNA follows: TGTGCCAGCAGTGATGATGGACAGTTGAACACTGAAGCTTTCTTT. It codes for CASSDDGQLNTEAFF.

The chain links TRBV20-1 to TRBJ2-2; 8 nucleotides agree with TRBD2. Germline trimming cut 3 bases from V and 4 bases from J; bases unmatched to any gene: 4. In germline, CDR1 is DFQATT, CDR2 SNEGSKA (reference sequence). The CDR3 runs 14 residues. CDR3 protein: CSARPTSGTGELFF. CDR3 DNA sequence: TGCAGTGCTAGGCCCACTAGCGGCACCGGGGAGCTGTTTTTT.

This clonotype was seen a handful of times. A much larger clonotype is one base distant, so this may be a read error. The chain employs TRBV20-1 and TRBJ2-5; a possible D gene is TRBD2 (5 bases). The CDR3 sequence is 11 residues long. Germline CDR1 is DFQATT and CDR2 is SNEGSKA (reference sequence). The CDR3 coding sequence is TGCAGTGCTCCGCACACCAATGAGCGGTTCTTC. Its protein is CSAPHTNERFF.

This clonotype has more than one count but fewer than ten. The chain links TRBV15 to TRBJ2-7; 10 nucleotides align to TRBD1. After removal of 3 bases from V and 3 bases from J, the junction contained 11 bases not matched to a gene. Germline CDR1 and CDR2: LNHNV and YYDKDF (reference sequence). The CDR3 has 17 residues. CDR3 sequence: CATSSKSRDRGFYEQYF. Here the CDR3 DNA reads TGTGCCACCAGCAGTAAGTCACGGGACAGGGGATTCTACGAGCAGTACTTC.

The chain recombines TRBV19 with TRBJ1-2; unclear D gene. The V end lost 3 bases, the J end lost 4 bases, and 9 bases lay between the germline ends. The germline CDR1 and CDR2 sequences are LNHDA and SQIVND (reference sequence). This CDR3 spans 13 amino acids. As DNA, the CDR3 is TGTGCCAGTAGTATCGAGGGTGGCTATGGCTACACCTTC. The encoded protein is CASSIEGGYGYTF.

This chain uses TRBV5-4 with TRBJ2-7, with a weak D call TRBD2 (5 bases). Germline V CDR1 and CDR2: SGHNT, YYREEE (reference sequence). There are 14 residues in the CDR3. The V gene lost 3 bases and the J gene lost 7 bases, with 17 bases spanning the gap. The chain's CDR3 is CASSSPSQRGEQYF. CDR3 coding DNA: TGTGCCAGCAGCTCCCCCTCCCAACGGGGAGAGCAGTACTTC.

On this clonotype: This likely reflects a read error, since a far larger clone is one base away. This chain links TRBV11-2 with TRBJ2-5, with 10 nucleotides matching TRBD2. Germline CDR1 reads SGHAT; CDR2 reads FQNNGV. The CDR3 runs to 17 residues. Written as DNA, the CDR3 is TGTGCCAGCAGCTCCCCGCTAGCGGGAGTCGGTCACAATGAGCCGTTCTTC. This gives the protein CASSSPLAGVGHNEPFF.

This clonotype was observed at least ten times. The chain is built from TRBV10-3 and TRBJ1-2, with D possibly TRBD1 on 5 matching bases. Trimming cost V 0 bases and J 4 bases, with 9 bases left between them. Germline CDR1 and CDR2: ENHRY and SYGVKD. The CDR3 sequence is 14 residues long. DNA of the CDR3: TGTGCCATCAGTGAGTCGACAGAGCGCTATGGCTACACCTTC. Protein: CAISESTERYGYTF.

This clonotype was seen ten or more times. This chain links TRBV5-8 with TRBJ2-7; D gene unclear. The CDR3 sequence is 12 residues long. Trimming pared 0 bases from V and 3 bases from J, leaving 4 bases between. The germline V gene encodes CDR1 SGHTS and CDR2 YDEGEE. The CDR3 sequence: CASSLADYEQYF. The CDR3 nucleotides are TGTGCCAGCAGCTTGGCCGACTACGAGCAGTACTTC.

About this clonotype: This may be a read error, as it is one base from a much larger clone. V usage is TRBV6-1 and J usage is TRBJ2-5; D is tentatively TRBD1 or TRBD2 (5 bases each). V was shortened by 5 bases and J by 4 bases, with 17 bases between the two germline ends. From germline, CDR1 is MNHNS and CDR2 SASEGT. The CDR3 length is 15 residues. CDR3 protein: CASSTVVGVRETQYF. CDR3 in DNA: TGTGCCAGCAGTACGGTCGTGGGGGTCCGAGAGACCCAGTACTTC.

This clonotype was counted at least ten times. The chain has TRBV20-1 and TRBJ1-2; D is unresolved. The CDR3 consists of 14 residues. CDR1 DFQATT and CDR2 SNEGSKA come from the germline V gene (reference sequence). V was shortened by 0 bases and J by 5 bases, with 13 bases between the two germline ends. The CDR3 loop reads CSAREETWDYGYTF. The CDR3 DNA sequence: TGCAGTGCTAGAGAAGAGACTTGGGATTATGGCTACACCTTC.

This clonotype was recorded many times. The rearrangement uses TRBV7-3 and TRBJ2-5; a weak D match, TRBD1 (6 bases). Germline assignment: CDR1 SGHTA and CDR2 FQGTGA. The CDR3 has 16 residues. V was pared by 2 bases and J by 5 bases, with 18 bases between. CDR3 region: CASSLAVQGSWETQYF. The CDR3 nucleotides are TGTGCCAGCAGCTTAGCGGTTCAGGGGAGTTGGGAGACCCAGTACTTC.

This clonotype was found many times. The chain couples TRBV5-1 to TRBJ2-2, with 8 positions matching TRBD2. J lost 6 bases, V lost 4 bases, and 14 bases had no gene match. There are 17 residues in the CDR3. Germline V CDR1 and CDR2: SGHRS, YFSETQ. The CDR3 sequence: CASSHGPFGRAPGELFF. The CDR3 DNA sequence: TGCGCCAGCAGCCATGGCCCGTTCGGGAGGGCTCCCGGGGAGCTGTTTTTT.

As for this clonotype: This sequence may be a read error, since a much larger clone differs from it by one base. J is TRBJ2-6 and V is TRBV6-1, with a weak D call TRBD1 (5 bases). The CDR3 has 14 amino acids. CDR1 and CDR2 (germline): MNHNS, SASEGT. This CDR3 is CASNTLRGANFLTF. In DNA, the CDR3 is TGTGCCAGCAACACCCTCCGTGGGGCCAACTTCCTGACTTTC.